This T cell receptor (beta chain) was captured by sequencing in a study of cytomegalovirus exposure and HLA in healthy donors. PCR amplification relied on 60 Vbeta primers (plus 13 Jbeta primers). Produced via immunoSEQ multiplex PCR; TCRdb's table is partial and in-frame only. In the table there are 200,000 to 250,000 clones, approximately 80% of which are singletons. The CDR3 extends over 14 amino acids. The ends were cut back, 5 bases at V and 2 bases at J, with 12 bases in the middle. Germline loops: CDR1 SGHAT, CDR2 FQDESV (reference sequence). Sequencing was done on a sample of PBMCs. V gene TRBV11-1 combines with J gene TRBJ1-2; D gene unclear. This clonotype was obtained from a girl between 5 and 17 years old in good health and CMV-seronegative. In DNA, the CDR3 is TGTGCCAGCAGCCTAACAGACCGAAACTATGGCTACACCTTC. This gives the protein CASSLTDRNYGYTF.